A selection of T cell receptor beta chains follows, all from one sample in a study of blood T cell repertoires in COVID-19. The repertoire was sequenced with immunoSEQ multiplex PCR; TCRdb's copy has only in-frame clones and lacks some. The sample shows 210,000 or so clones, approximately 84% of them seen only once. Source material: peripheral blood. The receptors originated from a woman aged 70 to 79 with active or convalescent COVID-19. The CDR3 runs from the conserved cysteine through the conserved F or W. A D gene is named only where the DNA matches it firmly. Where a row states a size, it is once, few, many or the class of an expanded clone; other rows omit it.

J gene	V gene	D gene	clone size	CDR3 length	CDR3 DNA	CDR3 protein
TRBJ2-1	TRBV19	NA	NA	14	TGTGCCAGTAGTGTCCTAGGATCCTACAATGAGCAGTTCTTC	CASSVLGSYNEQFF
TRBJ2-7	TRBV5-5	NA	NA	13	TGTGCCAGCAGCTTGGGGCCTCGCTACGAGCAGTACTTC	CASSLGPRYEQYF
TRBJ2-5	TRBV24-1	NA	NA	15	TGTGCCACCAGTGACCCGGACAGTTTCCAAGAGACCCAGTACTTC	CATSDPDSFQETQYF
TRBJ1-1	TRBV21-1	NA	NA	18	TGTGCCAGCAGCAAAGAAAGGAGGGCAGGCGGTATGAACACTGAAGCTTTCTTT	CASSKERRAGGMNTEAFF
TRBJ2-7	TRBV5-5	NA	once	16	TGTGCCAGCAGCTTGGGGGGGCAGGTTTCGCACTACGAGCAGTACTTC	CASSLGGQVSHYEQYF
TRBJ2-7	TRBV6-5	NA	NA	12	TGTGCCAGCAGTAACAATGCCTACGAGCAGTACTTC	CASSNNAYEQYF
TRBJ1-5	TRBV12-3/TRBV12-4	NA	NA	13	TGTGCCAGCACCCAGTATAGCAATCAGCCCCAGCATTTT	CASTQYSNQPQHF
TRBJ2-7	TRBV3-1/TRBV3-2	TRBD1	NA	14	TGTGCCAGCAGCCAAGTACAGGGGTTGGGCGAGCAGTACTTC	CASSQVQGLGEQYF
TRBJ2-5	TRBV24-1	TRBD2	NA	13	TGTGCCACCAGTGATAGCGGGAGAGAGACCCAGTACTTC	CATSDSGRETQYF
TRBJ2-3	TRBV7-9	TRBD2	NA	13	TGTGCCGGCGCTAGCGGGAGTTCCGATACGCAGTATTTT	CAGASGSSDTQYF
TRBJ2-3	TRBV19	TRBD2	NA	17	TGTGCCAGTAGTAAGGGACCCCCGGGACTAGCCGCAGATACGCAGTATTTT	CASSKGPPGLAADTQYF
TRBJ2-2	TRBV11-3	TRBD2	few	14	TGTGCCAGCAGCCCGGGGGGGTCGACCGGGGAGCTGTTTTTT	CASSPGGSTGELFF
TRBJ1-5	TRBV4-1	NA	NA	15	TGCGCCAGCAGGCTTACAGGTTTGGACAATCAGCCCCAGCATTTT	CASRLTGLDNQPQHF
TRBJ2-1	TRBV6-5	TRBD1	NA	14	TGTGCCAGCGGACGGACAGGGTATGACGGTGAGCAGTTCTTC	CASGRTGYDGEQFF
TRBJ2-5	TRBV6-5	TRBD2	NA	15	TGTGCCAGCAGTCGCGGGGGGCGGGCGGTGGAGACCCAGTACTTC	CASSRGGRAVETQYF
TRBJ1-2	TRBV19	TRBD1	few	14	TGTGCCAGCTGGGGACAGGGACGTTTTGATGGCTACACCTTC	CASWGQGRFDGYTF
TRBJ2-2	TRBV4-1	TRBD2	few	15	TGCGCCAGCAGCCTTCTAGCGGCGAACACCGGGGAGCTGTTTTTT	CASSLLAANTGELFF
TRBJ1-5	TRBV10-2	NA	NA	15	TGCGCCAGCAGTGAGTACCGGGGGAGCAATCAGCCCCAGCATTTT	CASSEYRGSNQPQHF
TRBJ2-3	TRBV3-1/TRBV3-2	TRBD2	NA	16	TGTGCCAGCAGCCCAATTAGCGGGACCAGCACAGATACGCAGTATTTT	CASSPISGTSTDTQYF
TRBJ2-2	TRBV5-1	TRBD2	NA	19	TGCGCCAGCAGCTTGATCCCCAAAACTAGCGGGCCGAACACCGGGGAGCTGTTTTTT	CASSLIPKTSGPNTGELFF
TRBJ2-1	TRBV29-1	TRBD2	once	13	TGCAGCGTTGAACTAGCGGGAAACAATGAGCAGTTCTTC	CSVELAGNNEQFF
TRBJ1-3	TRBV5-6	NA	NA	16	TGTGCCAGCAGCTTTAGCCCTCGTAGCTCTGGAAACACCATATATTTT	CASSFSPRSSGNTIYF
TRBJ1-2	TRBV9	NA	NA	14	TGTGCCAGCAGCCTTCGGCGGGGTTCGGGTAGCTACACCTTC	CASSLRRGSGSYTF